What follows are 9 T cell receptor beta chains derived from one specimen sequenced in a study of cytomegalovirus exposure and HLA in healthy donors. PCR amplification relied on 60 Vbeta primers (plus 13 Jbeta primers). TCRdb's copy holds only in-frame clones and misses some; the assay was immunoSEQ multiplex PCR. There are about 170,000 clones in the sample; roughly 81% occur only once, and approximately 2% lies in the top ten. Sequencing was performed on PBMCs. All receptors come from a man aged 18 to 30 in good health and CMV-seropositive.

CDR3: CASSPRGSGFQETQYF. The CDR3 nucleotides read TGTGCCAGCAGCCCCCGCGGGTCCGGGTTCCAAGAGACCCAGTACTTC. The rearrangement joins TRBV5-8 to TRBJ2-5, with a weak D call TRBD2 (5 bases). CDR3 length equals 16 residues. V lost 4 bases and J 1 base, leaving 17 bases between the germline ends. Germline V gives CDR1 SGHTS, CDR2 YDEGEE. Combining the CDR3 with reference TRBV5-8 and TRBJ2-5 gives the whole variable domain EAGVTQSPTHLIKTRGQQATLRCSPISGHTSVYWYQQALGLGLQFLLWYDEGEERNRGNFPPRFSGRQFPNYSSELNVNALELEDSALYLCASSPRGSGFQETQYFGPGTRLLVL.

The chain has TRBV10-3 and TRBJ2-1; the match to TRBD1 covers 7 bases. J was trimmed by 6 bases and V by 9 bases; bases with no gene match: 8. CDR3 size: 13 residues. Germline assignment: CDR1 ENHRY and CDR2 SYGVKD. CDR3 nucleotide sequence: TGTGCCATAGGCGAGGGGGCTACCAATGAGCAGTTCTTC. It translates to CAIGEGATNEQFF.

The rearrangement uses TRBV15 and TRBJ1-1; 9 nucleotides match TRBD1. CDR1 is LNHNV and CDR2 is YYDKDF in the germline V gene (reference sequence). The V and J ends lost 1 base and 1 base, in that order; junction bases with no gene match: 7. The CDR3 has 17 residues. The DNA for the CDR3 is TGTGCCACCAGCAGAGTCCGGGACAGGGCGGCGAACACTGAAGCTTTCTTT. Translating gives CATSRVRDRAANTEAFF.

The chain links TRBV6-5 to TRBJ1-2; TRBD1 matches at 8 bases. V lost 5 bases, J lost 8 bases, and 10 bases stayed unmatched. The CDR3 is made up of 14 amino acids. Per germline, CDR1 MNHEY and CDR2 SVGAGI. The CDR3: CASSPTGAVLGYTF. The CDR3 DNA is TGTGCCAGCAGTCCGACAGGGGCAGTTCTCGGCTACACCTTC.

The chain is built from TRBV5-1 and TRBJ2-3; possibly TRBD1 for D (6 bases). Germline V gene sequence: CDR1 SGHRS, CDR2 YFSETQ. The CDR3 totals 15 residues. With 1 base removed from V and 0 bases from J, the gap between germline ends came to 9 bases. The CDR3 here is CASSLTGLSTDTQYF. As DNA, the CDR3 is TGCGCCAGCAGCTTGACAGGGCTGAGCACAGATACGCAGTATTTT.

The chain combines TRBV10-3 with TRBJ1-2; the match to TRBD1 covers 7 bases. Germline lookup yields CDR1 ENHRY and CDR2 SYGVKD. CDR3 length: 14 residues. J was trimmed by 6 bases and V by 6 bases; bases with no gene match: 10. CDR3 loop: CAISNRQGSDGYTF. The DNA for the CDR3 is TGTGCCATCAGCAACCGACAGGGTTCAGATGGCTACACCTTC.

The CDR3 loop is CAWSATTGRRSYEQYF. In DNA, the CDR3 is TGTGCCTGGAGTGCTACGACAGGGAGGAGATCCTACGAGCAGTACTTC. The genes are TRBV30 and TRBJ2-7; D is possibly TRBD1 (7 bases). The CDR3 contains 16 residues. Trimming removed 1 base from V and 1 base from J, with 17 bases in between. CDR1 and CDR2 from the germline V gene are GTSNPN and SVGIG (reference sequence).

V gene TRBV9 combines with J gene TRBJ1-3, with no clear D. CDR3 length: 13 amino acids. CDR1 is SGDLS and CDR2 is YYNGEE in the germline V gene. Trimming took 1 base from V and 2 from J, leaving 4 bases between them. The CDR3 here is CASSVPTGNTIYF. The CDR3, as DNA: TGTGCCAGCAGCGTACCAACTGGAAACACCATATATTTT.

The chain uses TRBV28 and TRBJ1-2; D gene uncertain. Per germline, CDR1 MDHEN and CDR2 SYDVKM. The CDR3 is 12 residues long. V dropped 3 bases and J dropped 3 bases, with 5 bases sitting between them. DNA of the CDR3: TGTGCCAGCAGTTTTCTCGACTATGGCTACACCTTC. Amino acids: CASSFLDYGYTF.